The 5 T cell receptor beta chains in this list originate from one sample, sequenced in a study of cytomegalovirus exposure and HLA in healthy donors. Assay used: immunoSEQ multiplex PCR; TCRdb lists only in-frame clones, some missing. The data show roughly 150,000 clones, approximately 86% seen once. The sample was PBMCs. The receptor set was obtained from a woman aged 18-29 years in good health and CMV-seronegative.

The genes are TRBV2 and TRBJ1-1; D is undetermined. The CDR3 is 12 residues long. The germline V gene encodes CDR1 SNHLY and CDR2 FYNNEI. V lost 8 bases and J lost 3, with 10 bases in between. The CDR3 DNA reads as TGTGCCAGCCAAAGCCGGGACACTGAAGCTTTCTTT. This encodes CASQSRDTEAFF.

This sequence joins TRBV4-3 and TRBJ2-7; D not resolved. CDR1 and CDR2 (germline): LGHNA, YSLEER. Trimming pared 4 bases from V and 6 bases from J, leaving 13 bases between. The CDR3 consists of 13 residues. The CDR3 DNA sequence: TGCGCCAGCAGCCCTCAAGACCGAGGCGAGCAGTACTTC. Its translation: CASSPQDRGEQYF.

This clone was counted between two and nine times. The chain couples TRBV1 to TRBJ2-2; the table's D call, TRBD2, was not checked against the DNA. TRBV1 has pseudogene status. The CDR3 is made up of 18 amino acids. The CDR3 DNA is TGCACCAGCAGCCGTACCCGAGGGGGGGAAGACTCCACCGGGGAGCTGTTTTTT. This gives the protein CTSSRTRGGEDSTGELFF.

CDR3 in amino acids: CASSVAPGAGGVNEQFF. CDR3 sequence (DNA): TGTGCCAGCAGCGTAGCTCCAGGAGCGGGAGGGGTCAATGAGCAGTTCTTC. V gene TRBV9 combines with J gene TRBJ2-1; 10 bases are a match to TRBD2. Germline lookup yields CDR1 SGDLS and CDR2 YYNGEE. The CDR3 spans 17 residues. The V and J ends lost 0 bases and 6 bases, in that order; junction bases with no gene match: 9.

The V gene is TRBV7-2, the J gene TRBJ1-2; D is unclear. The V end was cut by 1 base, the J end by 4 bases, with 7 bases between. The CDR3 totals 13 residues. The germline V gene encodes CDR1 SGHTA and CDR2 FQGNSA. For the CDR3, the DNA is TGTGCCAGCAGCTTAGGTCTACTCTATGGCTACACCTTC. The encoded protein is CASSLGLLYGYTF.